This T cell receptor beta chain was identified during a study of blood T cells in healthy people across ages. A remark on this clonotype: The antigen is not known.

Then a second PCR, running about 6 to 11 cycles, was carried out with a sample-barcoded 5' primer and a J-beta primer mix. TCRdb re-called the 5' RACE reads through MiXCR, storing one row per CDR3 protein. The sample comprises roughly 800,000 distinct CDR3 sequences, about 37% of which are singletons, and under 15% rests with the top ten. General study findings and limits: There were more naive CD4+ cells and higher diversity in long-lived donors than in aged donors. The unknown donor CMV status may have confounded expanded clonotype changes.

Healthy Caucasian individuals from Russia aged roughly 6 to 90 were enrolled as donors. This clonotype originated in a young man in good health. The sample comprised blood.

CDR3 in DNA: TGTGCCAGCTCGGATTCAGCCAGGGCGGATGAAAAACTGTTTTTT. Protein product: CASSDSARADEKLFF. The chain is built from TRBV9 and TRBJ1-4, with D possibly matching TRBD1 (5 bases). The CDR3 spans 15 residues. From germline, CDR1 is SGDLS and CDR2 YYNGEE. Deletions cut 7 bases from V and 6 bases from J, with 19 bases between.